This TCR beta chain was captured by sequencing in a study of response to subunit inactivated influenza vaccine. Regarding the study as a whole: Few new T cells, the authors suggested, are recruited by each seasonal influenza vaccination.

The CDR3 length is 12 residues. CDR1 is SNHLY and CDR2 is FYNNEI in the germline V gene. Trimming removed 3 bases from V and 15 bases from J, with 15 bases in between. In TCRdb, the RT-PCR reads were re-called with MiXCR into one record per CDR3 protein. This table holds 650,000 to 800,000 distinct CDR3 sequences, roughly 13% found once. This clonotype showed up just a few times. Its antigen is not identified. The material was PBMCs from blood, obtained less than 15 days before vaccination. The chain is built from TRBV2 and TRBJ2-1; D is perhaps TRBD2 (5 bases). The receptor was derived from a man over 45 who received an inactivated influenza vaccine. The CDR3: CASSDEGASWFF. CDR3 in DNA: TGTGCCAGCAGTGATGAGGGCGCTAGCTGGTTCTTC.